This T cell receptor beta chain is from a study of breast tumors, draining lymph nodes, adjacent tissues (dated by TCRdb to 2016 to 2018). General notes on the study: TCR beta repertoires were compared across tumor, adjacent nontumor tissue and axillary lymph nodes obtained from breast cancer patients. In human breast cancer, the study set out to evaluate how tumor, surrounding tissue and draining lymph node repertoires relate to one another and whether T cells may move between these sites.

Note on this clonotype: Its antigen has not been determined. Base qualities are not provided; no much larger clone lies one nucleotide away.

From cysteine to phenylalanine, the CDR3 is 13 amino acids long. The entry retains the CDR3 DNA only, 39 bases that are in frame from base 1. As encoded in the germline V gene (reference sequence), CDR1 is LNHDA while CDR2 is SQIVND. V and J are truncated by 2 bases and 7 bases respectively, leaving an intervening sequence of 11 bases. Lymph node samples were obtained from the axillary draining lymph nodes of breast cancer patients. The instrument given in TCRdb is Illumina HiSeq 2000. TCR beta chain libraries were generated by multiplex PCR amplification. High-throughput sequencing was used to analyze the amplified TCR beta chain products. TCRdb handled the public reads itself, with Q25 trimming in fastp and clone calling in MiXCR, and kept productive beta chains. One record per CDR3 amino acid sequence lists the most common genes and DNA. The table for this sample lists over 150,000 distinct CDR3 sequences; approximately 30% of them were counted only once. The top ten clonotypes cover 4% to 5.5% of the sample.

The full study reports these points: T-cell repertoire diversity in tumors was found to be lower than in lymph nodes but higher than in nontumor tissue, and preferential V and J gene usage was observed. In luminal-like breast cancer, tumor and nontumor tissue repertoires resembled each other significantly more than in basal-like breast cancer. A scenario in which most tumor T cells derive from the lymph node and then expand within tumor tissue was judged to be consistent with the data. Rather than being directly demonstrated, the conclusion that tumor T cells originate in lymph nodes was presented as consistent with a hypothesis.

Sequencing was carried out using axillary lymph node tissue. The clonotype comes from a female donor with breast cancer. Some clones in this sample may be carry-over from other donors' samples. Rearrangement joined TRBV19 to TRBJ1-1; perhaps TRBD1 is the D gene, with 5 bases matching. CDR3 reads: CASSITGQLEAFF. The nucleotide sequence is given as TGTGCCAGTAGTATAACTGGACAACTTGAAGCTTTCTTT.